This T cell receptor (beta chain) was observed in a study of breast tumors, draining lymph nodes, adjacent tissues. General study findings and limits: The lymph node origin of tumor T cells was framed as consistent with a hypothesis, not demonstrated.

Each CDR3 protein gets one entry after TCRdb re-called the multiplex PCR reads with MiXCR. The data hold over 200,000 distinct CDR3 sequences, with under 40% observed a single time. The CDR3 covers 19 residues. CDR1 is DFQATT and CDR2 is SNEGSKA in the germline V gene (reference sequence). V shed 0 bases, J shed 2 bases, and the junction held 16 bases outside the gene matches. There are many counts of this clonotype. Its antigen is unknown. Samples came from axillary lymph nodes draining the breast cancer. This receptor was taken from a female donor with breast cancer. Some clones in this sample may be carry-over from other donors' samples. The chain couples TRBV20-1 to TRBJ2-3; 8 nucleotides align to TRBD2. Input material: axillary lymph node tissue. The CDR3 sequence is CSARDTSGKFPRATDTQYF. The CDR3 DNA sequence: TGCAGTGCTAGAGATACTAGCGGAAAGTTCCCCCGGGCCACAGATACGCAGTATTTT.